The 25 T cell receptor beta chains in this list originate from one sample, sequenced in a study of T cells in Graves' hyperthyroidism and ophthalmopathy. There were TCR beta CDR3 regions amplified from RNA transcripts. The HTBI set primed first-round TCR CDR3 RT-PCR. Using its own MiXCR run on the multiplex PCR reads, TCRdb lists one record per CDR3 protein. The sample lists over 450,000 distinct CDR3 sequences, approximately 15% occurring once. The sequenced material came from blood. The receptors originated from a woman aged 18-29 years with Graves' hyperthyroidism.

This clonotype was seen many times. V gene TRBV5-8 combines with J gene TRBJ2-2; D ambiguous. Deletions cut 0 bases from V and 7 bases from J, with 4 bases between. This CDR3 is 12 amino acids long. Germline V gene sequence: CDR1 SGHTS, CDR2 YDEGEE. The CDR3 DNA reads TGTGCCAGCAGCTTGGTTAGCGGGGAGCTGTTTTTT. This gives the protein CASSLVSGELFF. Full variable domain (rest looked up from reference TRBV5-8 and TRBJ2-2): EAGVTQSPTHLIKTRGQQATLRCSPISGHTSVYWYQQALGLGLQFLLWYDEGEERNRGNFPPRFSGRQFPNYSSELNVNALELEDSALYLCASSLVSGELFFGEGSRLTVL.

This clonotype was seen only a few times. The chain recombines TRBV5-1 with TRBJ2-5, with 8 positions matching TRBD2. After removal of 0 bases from V and 2 bases from J, the junction contained 12 bases not matched to a gene. From germline, CDR1 is SGHRS and CDR2 YFSETQ. The CDR3 has 18 residues. CDR3 protein: CASSLVLAGAGGQETQYF. For the CDR3, the DNA is TGCGCCAGCAGCTTGGTTCTAGCGGGCGCCGGAGGACAAGAGACCCAGTACTTC.

The V call is TRBV9, the J call TRBJ2-5, with no clear D. This CDR3 region has 14 residues. CDR1 SGDLS and CDR2 YYNGEE come from the germline V gene. The ends were cut back, 0 bases at V and 4 bases at J, with 10 bases in the middle. CDR3 in amino acids: CASSVDGVGETQYF. CDR3 DNA sequence: TGTGCCAGCAGCGTAGATGGTGTAGGAGAGACCCAGTACTTC. The full variable domain, with the rest looked up from reference TRBV9 and TRBJ2-5, is DSGVTQTPKHLITATGQRVTLRCSPRSGDLSVYWYQQSLDQGLQFLIQYYNGEERAKGNILERFSAQQFPDLHSELNLSSLELGDSALYFCASSVDGVGETQYFGPGTRLLVL.

This clonotype has ten or more counts. The chain combines TRBV27 with TRBJ1-2, with 8 bases fitting TRBD1. With V trimmed by 5 bases and J by 3 bases, 2 bases remained unmatched. Germline V gene lookup returns CDR1 MNHEY and CDR2 SMNVEV (reference sequence). CDR3 size: 13 residues. The CDR3 region is CASSRTGHYGYTF. In DNA, the CDR3 is TGTGCCAGCAGTAGGACAGGGCACTATGGCTACACCTTC.

This clonotype showed up many times. The chain recombines TRBV9 with TRBJ1-4; D remains unclear. V shed 3 bases and J shed 0 bases, with 6 bases lying between them. Germline V gene data show CDR1 as SGDLS and CDR2 as YYNGEE. This CDR3 region has 14 residues. The DNA for the CDR3 is TGTGCCAGCAGCGCAACAACAACTAATGAAAAACTGTTTTTT. Translated: CASSATTTNEKLFF.

With regard to this clonotype: A junction boundary mismatches the germline segment, possibly from a read error. V and J are TRBV5-1 and TRBJ2-2; 11 bases map to TRBD2. Germline V gene data show CDR1 as SGHRS and CDR2 as YFSETQ. This CDR3 has 15 residues. CDR3 nucleotide sequence: TGTGCCAGCAGCACCGGGACTAGCGGATACGGGGAGCTGTTTTTT. Protein: CASSTGTSGYGELFF.

Details on this clonotype: The junction departs from the called germline gene at one end, perhaps through a read error. V usage is TRBV4-1 and J usage is TRBJ1-4; 10 bases map to TRBD1. Germline CDR1 MGHRA, CDR2 YSYEKL. The CDR3 is made up of 14 amino acids. The CDR3 DNA follows: TGCGCCAGCAGCCAGTTTGGGACAGGGGAAAACCTGTTTTTT. Translating it yields CASSQFGTGENLFF.

This clonotype was seen at least ten times. This chain joins TRBV19 and TRBJ1-1; a possible D gene is TRBD1 (6 bases). In germline, CDR1 is LNHDA, CDR2 SQIVND (reference sequence). Between the trimmed V and J ends, which lost 3 bases and 0 bases, there was a span of 14 bases. The CDR3 spans 16 residues. For the CDR3, the DNA is TGTGCCAGTAGTATGCGAGGACAGCGCATGAACACTGAAGCTTTCTTT. Residues: CASSMRGQRMNTEAFF.

V is TRBV3-1 and J is TRBJ2-2; no definite D call. The V end was cut by 7 bases, the J end by 2 bases, with 14 bases between. The V gene's germline CDR1 is LGHDT and CDR2 YNNKEL (reference sequence). The CDR3 extends over 15 amino acids. The CDR3 sequence is CASKSRVKNTGELFF. CDR3 in DNA: TGTGCCAGCAAAAGCCGGGTGAAAAACACCGGGGAGCTGTTTTTT.

The chain is built from TRBV29-1 and TRBJ2-1; 10 nucleotides match TRBD2. CDR1 and CDR2 from the germline V gene are SQVTM and ANQGSEA. The trim removed 5 bases at V and 11 bases at J, leaving 18 bases unmatched. The CDR3 loop spans 16 amino acids. The CDR3, as DNA: TGCAGCGTTTGGGAAGCGGGAGGGCCATTTTCATCCCAGCAGTTCTTC. This gives the protein CSVWEAGGPFSSQQFF.

This clonotype was observed a handful of times. V usage is TRBV5-5 and J usage is TRBJ1-1, with D perhaps TRBD1 (6 bases). Germline CDR1 SGHKS, CDR2 YYEKEE (reference sequence). The CDR3 covers 15 residues. The ends were cut back, 2 bases at V and 1 base at J, with 12 bases in the middle. CDR3 region: CASSLQGGGNTEAFF. The DNA for the CDR3 is TGTGCCAGCAGCTTACAAGGGGGGGGGAACACTGAAGCTTTCTTT.

The V gene is TRBV30, the J gene TRBJ1-5, with 10 bases lining up with TRBD1. Looked up from germline, CDR1 is GTSNPN and CDR2 is SVGIG (reference sequence). CDR3 length: 15 residues. With 3 bases clipped from V and 7 bases from J, the junction kept 9 bases outside the gene matches. The CDR3 DNA reads TGTGCCTGGAGCGCCGACAGGGGGCAGGGGCAGCCCCAGCATTTT. Its translation is CAWSADRGQGQPQHF.

This clonotype was observed at least ten times. V is TRBV5-1 and J is TRBJ1-4; 7 nucleotides line up with TRBD1. The CDR3 sequence is 14 residues long. CDR1 and CDR2 from the germline V gene are SGHRS and YFSETQ. Unmatched junction bases numbered 5, after V lost 1 base and J lost 8 bases. DNA for the CDR3: TGCGCCAGCAGCTTGCAAGGGGGCGAAGAAAAACTGTTTTTT. It translates to CASSLQGGEEKLFF.

This chain connects TRBV18 to TRBJ2-5; D unclear. There are 14 residues in the CDR3. CDR1 is KGHSH and CDR2 is LQKENI in the germline V gene. The V gene lost 1 base and the J gene lost 1 base, with 7 bases spanning the gap. The CDR3 sequence: CASSPRHLQETQYF. DNA for the CDR3: TGTGCCAGCTCACCACGACACCTCCAAGAGACCCAGTACTTC.

This clonotype was detected many times. The chain joins TRBV6-1 to TRBJ2-7, with D maybe TRBD2 (5 bases). Trimming cost V 5 bases and J 2 bases, with 16 bases left between them. The CDR3 covers 15 residues. Germline values: CDR1 MNHNS, CDR2 SASEGT. The CDR3 loop reads CASSFGLETTYEQYF. In DNA, the CDR3 is TGTGCCAGCAGTTTTGGACTTGAAACAACCTACGAGCAGTACTTC.

This clonotype was seen many times. The genes are TRBV24-1 and TRBJ2-3; 7 nucleotides align to TRBD1. Trimming took 0 bases from V and 1 from J; bases not matched to a gene: 3. The CDR3 is made up of 16 amino acids. From germline, CDR1 is KGHDR and CDR2 SFDVKD. The CDR3 reads CATSDLKGAGTDTQYF. CDR3 in DNA: TGTGCCACCAGTGATTTGAAGGGGGCGGGCACAGATACGCAGTATTTT.

This clonotype was seen ten or more times. The rearrangement links TRBV12-3 or TRBV12-4 to TRBJ2-7; D might be TRBD1 (6 bases). This CDR3 spans 16 amino acids. Trimming took off 6 bases at V and 2 bases at J, with 20 bases between the two ends. This CDR3 reads CASSEGDIVPTYEQYF. Here the CDR3 DNA reads TGTGCCAGCAGCGAGGGGGACATCGTGCCTACCTACGAGCAGTACTTC.

The V call is TRBV4-1, the J call TRBJ2-3; 9 bases are shared with TRBD2. CDR3 length equals 15 residues. Per the germline V gene, CDR1 is MGHRA and CDR2 is YSYEKL. The V gene end was trimmed by 3 bases and the J gene end by 1 base; junction bases not matched to a gene: 2. The CDR3 sequence: CASSHRTSGTDTQYF. In nucleotides, the CDR3 is TGCGCCAGCAGCCACCGGACTAGCGGCACAGATACGCAGTATTTT.

This clonotype came up many times. The chain joins TRBV6-1 to TRBJ2-5, with a weak D call TRBD1 (6 bases). CDR1 is MNHNS, CDR2 SASEGT, per germline. This CDR3 has 15 residues. The V end lost 6 bases, the J end lost 7 bases, and 21 bases lay between the germline ends. The CDR3 sequence is CASSQNTGPEGTQYF. The CDR3 region has the DNA TGTGCCAGCAGCCAAAACACAGGGCCCGAGGGGACCCAGTACTTC.

This clonotype has more than one count but fewer than ten. This chain links TRBV19 with TRBJ2-3; TRBD1 agrees at 8 bases. Looked up from germline, CDR1 is LNHDA and CDR2 is SQIVND (reference sequence). With 8 bases clipped from V and 2 bases from J, the junction kept 12 bases outside the gene matches. This CDR3 spans 16 amino acids. CDR3 nucleotides: TGTGCCAGTCCATGGACAGGGTCGCCCCACACAGATACGCAGTATTTT. Translating gives CASPWTGSPHTDTQYF.

This clonotype was observed many times. The chain uses TRBV6-2 or TRBV6-3 and TRBJ2-5; possibly TRBD2 for D (6 bases). CDR3 length equals 16 residues. CDR1 is MNHEY, CDR2 SVGEGT, per germline. V was cut by 2 bases and J by 5 bases, with 18 bases left in between. The CDR3 DNA follows: TGTGCCAGCAGTTACGGGCACTATAGCGGCGGGGAGACCCAGTACTTC. This gives the protein CASSYGHYSGGETQYF.

The chain links TRBV7-9 to TRBJ1-4; D is possibly TRBD1 (6 bases). Germline CDR1 SEHNR, CDR2 FQNEAQ (reference sequence). V gave up 1 base and J gave up 10 bases, with 22 bases separating them. This CDR3 contains 17 residues. DNA for the CDR3: TGTGCCAGCAGCTTAGGGGGGGCGACAGACCGGTTCGGAAAACTGTTTTTT. This gives the protein CASSLGGATDRFGKLFF.

This chain uses TRBV3-1 with TRBJ1-1; a possible D gene is TRBD1 (5 bases). In germline, CDR1 is LGHDT, CDR2 YNNKEL (reference sequence). The V and J ends lost 4 bases and 13 bases respectively, with 22 bases between them. There are 14 residues in the CDR3. This chain's CDR3 is CASSLGNERGGGFF. The CDR3 DNA sequence: TGTGCCAGCAGCCTAGGGAATGAGAGGGGCGGAGGTTTCTTT.

This clonotype was counted at least ten times. The rearrangement joins TRBV10-3 to TRBJ1-2, with 10 bases aligning to TRBD1. The V and J ends lost 6 bases and 4 bases, in that order; junction bases with no gene match: 8. The CDR3 spans 15 residues. Per the germline V gene, CDR1 is ENHRY and CDR2 is SYGVKD. As DNA, the CDR3 is TGTGCCATCAGCGGGACAGGGGAAATCCTCTATGGCTACACCTTC. The encoded protein is CAISGTGEILYGYTF.

This clonotype was counted many times. The chain has TRBV19 and TRBJ1-3, with 7 bases aligning to TRBD1. Germline lookup yields CDR1 LNHDA and CDR2 SQIVND (reference sequence). This CDR3 comprises 16 residues. J lost 0 bases, V lost 5 bases, and 7 bases had no gene match. Here the CDR3 reads CASSPDRATSGNTIYF. In nucleotides, the CDR3 is TGTGCCAGTAGTCCCGACAGGGCGACCTCTGGAAACACCATATATTTT.